This TCR beta chain was identified in a study of OX40 agonist ivuxolimab in advanced cancers. Generated by immunoSEQ multiplex PCR, the TCRdb table keeps only in-frame clones and is missing some. Here the sample spans 35,000 to 45,000 clones, over 65% being singletons. The germline gives CDR1 MNHNS, CDR2 SASEGT. Deletions cut 1 base from V and 7 bases from J, with 11 bases between. CDR3 length: 14 amino acids. The source was CD4+ or CD8+ T cells sorted from blood, collected in a trial of the OX40 agonist ivuxolimab. V gene TRBV6-1 combines with J gene TRBJ1-5; the D gene is possibly TRBD1 (5 bases). The source of this sequence is an adult with an advanced solid tumor such as melanoma, head and neck, liver or kidney cancer. CDR3 bases: TGTGCCAGCAGTGAAGTCAGGGTAGGACAGCCCCAGCATTTT. This encodes CASSEVRVGQPQHF.